This T cell receptor (beta chain) stems from a study of immune evolution from preneoplasia to lung adenocarcinoma. This table comes from immunoSEQ multiplex PCR, and its TCRdb copy is limited to in-frame clones, with some not included. The sample lists about 4,300 clones, 88% occurring once. The CDR3 is 14 amino acids. Germline CDR1 is SGHTA and CDR2 is FQGTGA. V shed 7 bases and J 5 bases; nucleotides not matched to a gene: 6. H&E slides confirmed each diagnosis, reviewed by two pathologists independently. The sample holds one count of this clone. Sequenced input: FFPE lung adenocarcinoma in situ tissue. The TCR originated in a person aged 55-85 years with lung adenocarcinoma. V and J are TRBV7-3 and TRBJ2-1; 9 nucleotides align to TRBD2. CDR3 amino acids: CASKRTSDHNEQFF. CDR3 bases: TGTGCCAGCAAGAGGACTAGCGACCACAATGAGCAGTTCTTC. Looking up the rest from reference TRBV7-3 and TRBJ2-1 gives the full variable domain: GAGVSQTPSNKVTEKGKYVELRCDPISGHTALYWYRQSLGQGPEFLIYFQGTGAADDSGLPNDRFFAVRPEGSVSTLKIQRTERGDSAVYLCASKRTSDHNEQFFGPGTRLTVL.